A few counts support the clone carrying this T cell receptor beta chain. Its antigen is as yet unknown. The sample has other DNA sequences that encode this CDR3 too. This sample is part of a study of T cells in narcolepsy. Study-wide background: Enrolled donors included narcolepsy type 1 or type 2 patients and healthy controls.

Study-level findings and limits: Autoreactive clonotypes reportedly recurred in blood of same and different patients, not controls. Comparing one patient's CSF and blood CD4+ clonotypes highlighted HCRT- and TRIB2-specific autoreactive clonotypes. Some memory CD4+ repertoires had no autoreactive clone sequences.

The CDR3 loop spans 16 amino acids. Germline assignment: CDR1 SGHVS and CDR2 FNYEAQ. J was trimmed by 8 bases and V by 0 bases; bases with no gene match: 7. Clones were sequenced by immunoSEQ multiplex PCR, and TCRdb holds only the in-frame ones, with some missing. The sample records about 27,000 clones, roughly 74% being singletons. The chain joins TRBV7-6 to TRBJ1-6, with 7 bases that match TRBD1. The clonotype originates from a human donor with narcolepsy. What was sequenced was CD45RA- memory CD4+ T cells from PBMCs. CDR3 protein: CASSLARQGADSPLHF. CDR3 DNA sequence: TGTGCCAGCAGCTTAGCGAGACAGGGTGCGGATTCACCCCTCCACTTT.